This TCR beta chain was sequenced during a study of blood T cells in healthy people across ages. No fewer than 6 micrograms of total RNA were isolated from every sample. Findings and limits, study-wide: Not knowing donor CMV status may have confounded expanded clonotype changes.

The CDR3 runs 16 residues. Germline CDR1 is SGHRS and CDR2 is YFSETQ. V lost 4 bases, J lost 1 base, and 16 bases lay in between. With a J-beta primer mix and a sample-barcoded 5' primer, a second PCR ran 7 to 11 cycles. TCRdb itself ran the 5' RACE reads through MiXCR, one entry per CDR3 protein. Of about 620,000 distinct CDR3 sequences listed, 45% to 60% are singletons. This clonotype was observed many times. Its specificity is unknown. This receptor was obtained from a woman of 80 years or more in good health. The J gene is TRBJ2-3, the V gene TRBV5-1; TRBD1 is a possible D gene (5 bases). Sequencing was carried out using blood. The CDR3 DNA reads TGCGCCAGCAGCCTAGGGGCCAGGGTGGGCACAGATACGCAGTATTTT. Residues: CASSLGARVGTDTQYF.